Shown below are 4 T cell receptor beta chains from a single sample sequenced in a study of resident and recirculating memory T cells in vitiligo. Sequenced by immunoSEQ multiplex PCR; TCRdb stores in-frame clones only, minus some. This sample has about 42,000 clones, with roughly 91% found just once. Sample: blood. Receptors originate from a male donor with vitiligo.

The genes are TRBV11-3 and TRBJ2-3; TRBD1 agrees at 10 bases. V lost 6 bases, J lost 5 bases, and 8 bases stayed unmatched. This CDR3 region has 15 residues. Per the germline V gene, CDR1 is SGHNT and CDR2 is YENEEA. CDR3 DNA sequence: TGTGCCAGCAGTTCGGCCGGGACAGGGGTAGATACGCAGTATTTT. Translating it yields CASSSAGTGVDTQYF.

J is TRBJ1-1 and V is TRBV9; the D is unclear. This CDR3 contains 14 residues. Germline V gives CDR1 SGDLS, CDR2 YYNGEE. The ends were cut back, 4 bases at V and 0 bases at J, with 10 bases in the middle. The DNA of the CDR3 is TGTGCCAGCAGCACCCGACAAGTGAACACTGAAGCTTTCTTT. It specifies CASSTRQVNTEAFF.

V is TRBV19 and J is TRBJ1-5, with TRBD1 as a possible D gene (6 bases). CDR1 and CDR2 (germline): LNHDA, SQIVND (reference sequence). The CDR3 extends over 13 amino acids. Trimming took off 5 bases at V and 7 bases at J, with 12 bases between the two ends. The CDR3 reads CASSLRGEQPQHF. As DNA, the CDR3 is TGTGCCAGTAGTCTCAGGGGTGAACAGCCCCAGCATTTT.

The chain has TRBV27 and TRBJ2-5; TRBD2 might be the D (6 bases). The CDR3 contains 16 residues. V dropped 0 bases and J dropped 5 bases, with 16 bases sitting between them. Germline values: CDR1 MNHEY, CDR2 SMNVEV (reference sequence). This CDR3 is CASSLSPGGGQETQYF. Here the CDR3 DNA reads TGTGCCAGCAGTTTATCGCCAGGAGGAGGGCAGGAGACCCAGTACTTC.